This is a list of T cell receptor beta chains from one sample in a study of T cell repertoires in cytomegalovirus infection. Antigens of these TCRs are unknown. From the reads, TCRdb called clonotypes with MiXCR, one entry per CDR3 protein. The sample comprises nearly 700,000 distinct CDR3 sequences, about 33% of which are singletons, and 15% to 20% rests with the top ten. Material: cultured PBMCs, obtained from culture after CMV antigen stimulation. All receptors come from a human donor in good health (CMV status not recorded). Some clones in this sample may be carry-over from other donors' samples. The CDR3 runs from the conserved cysteine through the conserved F or W. The D gene is left open where the match is weak. Size tells how often a clone was seen (once, few, many) or the class of an expanded clone, and some rows leave it out.

len,d_gene,abundance,j_gene,v_gene,CDR3aa,CDR3nt
13,.,.,TRBJ2-3,TRBV7-9,CASSAPVPDTQYF,TGTGCCAGCAGCGCCCCCGTCCCAGATACGCAGTATTTT
14,TRBD2,.,TRBJ2-7,TRBV2,CASRWTSDLYEQYF,TGTGCCAGCAGATGGACTAGCGATCTTTACGAGCAGTACTTC
13,TRBD1,.,TRBJ1-6,TRBV7-2,CASEGQSNSPLHF,TGTGCCAGCGAGGGACAGTCAAATTCACCCCTCCACTTT
12,TRBD1,.,TRBJ1-5,TRBV3-1,CASSAQGAPQHF,TGTGCCAGCAGCGCCCAGGGGGCGCCCCAGCATTTT
16,.,.,TRBJ1-3,TRBV20-1,CSARDLGEYSGNTIYF,TGCAGTGCTAGAGATCTTGGGGAGTACTCTGGAAACACCATATATTTT
14,.,.,TRBJ2-7,TRBV12-5,CASGSPDREDEQYF,TGTGCTAGTGGTTCTCCCGACAGGGAGGACGAGCAGTACTTC
14,.,many,TRBJ1-6,TRBV7-2,CASSLEGYNSPLHF,TGTGCCAGCAGCTTAGAAGGGTATAATTCACCCCTCCACTTT
19,TRBD2,.,TRBJ2-1,TRBV7-9,CASSKGLAATRGSYNEQFF,TGTGCCAGCAGCAAGGGACTAGCGGCTACCCGGGGCTCCTACAATGAGCAGTTCTTC
16,TRBD2,once,TRBJ2-5,TRBV9,CASSAGLAGGRETQYF,TGTGCCAGCAGCGCCGGACTAGCGGGGGGGAGGGAGACCCAGTACTTC
14,.,.,TRBJ2-5,TRBV18,CASSLLTEQETQYF,TGTGCCAGCTCACTACTTACTGAACAAGAGACCCAGTACTTC
16,TRBD2,.,TRBJ2-1,TRBV27,CASSLVGTSGSDEQFF,TGTGCCAGCAGTTTGGTTGGGACTAGCGGGTCTGATGAGCAGTTCTTC
15,.,few,TRBJ1-6,TRBV20-1,CSVRGAGSYNSPLHF,TGCAGTGTTAGGGGGGCAGGGAGCTATAATTCACCCCTCCACTTT
12,.,.,TRBJ1-2,TRBV6-2/TRBV6-3,CASSPGRESYTF,TGTGCCAGCAGCCCCGGCAGGGAGAGCTACACCTTC
14,.,few,TRBJ1-5,TRBV19,CASTVTGIGQPQHF,TGTGCCAGTACTGTAACAGGGATAGGACAGCCCCAGCATTTT
14,TRBD1,.,TRBJ2-4,TRBV12-5,CASGTGGYENIQYF,TGTGCTAGCGGGACAGGGGGCTACGAAAACATTCAGTACTTC
16,.,many,TRBJ2-2,TRBV7-2,CASSLGAAGWSGELFF,TGTGCCAGCAGCTTAGGGGCGGCAGGGTGGTCCGGGGAGCTGTTTTTT
13,.,few,TRBJ2-5,TRBV2,CASSERELETQYF,TGTGCCAGCAGTGAAAGGGAGTTGGAGACCCAGTACTTC
22,TRBD2,.,TRBJ2-1,TRBV2,CASSDPLGELAGGRSSYNEQFF,TGTGCCAGCAGTGACCCTTTGGGAGAACTAGCGGGAGGACGCAGCTCCTACAATGAGCAGTTCTTC
17,.,many,TRBJ1-3,TRBV7-2,CASSPGRTSPSGNTIYF,TGTGCCAGCAGCCCAGGACGGACCTCGCCCTCTGGAAACACCATATATTTT
15,.,.,TRBJ2-5,TRBV7-6,CASSSTGAVGETQYF,TGTGCCAGCAGCTCGACAGGAGCCGTGGGGGAGACCCAGTACTTC
12,.,few,TRBJ1-1,TRBV6-5,CASSPTGSDAFF,TGTGCCAGCAGTCCCACCGGGTCAGACGCTTTCTTT
16,.,many,TRBJ2-3,TRBV7-2,CASSLDEYGGTDTQYF,TGTGCCAGCAGCTTAGACGAGTACGGGGGCACAGATACGCAGTATTTT
15,TRBD2,few,TRBJ2-1,TRBV6-6,CASSFSGRGLDEQFF,TGTGCCAGCAGTTTCAGCGGGAGGGGATTAGATGAGCAGTTCTTC
14,.,many,TRBJ1-2,TRBV7-2,CASSPTATNYGYTF,TGTGCCAGCAGCCCGACAGCTACTAACTATGGCTACACCTTC
16,TRBD2,.,TRBJ2-3,TRBV20-1,CSAGLAGRFSTDTQYF,TGCAGTGCCGGACTAGCGGGACGCTTCAGCACAGATACGCAGTATTTT